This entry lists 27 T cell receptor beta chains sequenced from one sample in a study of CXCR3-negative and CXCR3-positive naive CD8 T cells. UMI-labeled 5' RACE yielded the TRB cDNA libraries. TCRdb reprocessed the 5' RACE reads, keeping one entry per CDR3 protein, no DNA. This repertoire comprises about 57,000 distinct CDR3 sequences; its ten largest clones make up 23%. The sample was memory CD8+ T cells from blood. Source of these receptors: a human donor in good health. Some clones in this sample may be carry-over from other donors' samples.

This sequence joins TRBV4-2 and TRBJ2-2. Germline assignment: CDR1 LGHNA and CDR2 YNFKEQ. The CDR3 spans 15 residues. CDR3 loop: CASSQDQGPAGELFF.

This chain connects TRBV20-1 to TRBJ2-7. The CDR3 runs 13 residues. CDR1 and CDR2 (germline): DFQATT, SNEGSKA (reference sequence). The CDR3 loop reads CSASQGDYYEQYF.

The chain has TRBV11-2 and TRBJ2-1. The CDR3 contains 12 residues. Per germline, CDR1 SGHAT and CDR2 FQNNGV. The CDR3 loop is CASSLTPNEQFF.

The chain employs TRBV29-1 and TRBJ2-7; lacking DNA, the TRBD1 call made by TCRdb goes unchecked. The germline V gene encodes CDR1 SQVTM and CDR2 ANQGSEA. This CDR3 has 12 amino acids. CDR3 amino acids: CSAGDEDYEQYF.

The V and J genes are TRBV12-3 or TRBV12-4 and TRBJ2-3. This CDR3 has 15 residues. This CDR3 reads CASSSGQVGTDTQYF.

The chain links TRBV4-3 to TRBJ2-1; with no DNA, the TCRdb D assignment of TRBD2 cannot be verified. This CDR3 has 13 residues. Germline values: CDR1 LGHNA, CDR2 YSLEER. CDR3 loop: CASSHYSGNEQFF.

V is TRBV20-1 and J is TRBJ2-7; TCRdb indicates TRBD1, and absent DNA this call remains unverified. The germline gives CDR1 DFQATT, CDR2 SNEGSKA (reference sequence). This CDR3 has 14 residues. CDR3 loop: CSARDRGSYYEQYF.

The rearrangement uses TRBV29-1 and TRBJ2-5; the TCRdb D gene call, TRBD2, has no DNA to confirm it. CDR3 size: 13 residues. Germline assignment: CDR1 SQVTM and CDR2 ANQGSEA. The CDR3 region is CSVARPSGETQYF.

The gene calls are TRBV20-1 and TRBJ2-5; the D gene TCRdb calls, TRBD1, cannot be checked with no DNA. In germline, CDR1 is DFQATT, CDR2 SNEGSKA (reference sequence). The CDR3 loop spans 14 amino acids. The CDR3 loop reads CSAREQGAQETQYF.

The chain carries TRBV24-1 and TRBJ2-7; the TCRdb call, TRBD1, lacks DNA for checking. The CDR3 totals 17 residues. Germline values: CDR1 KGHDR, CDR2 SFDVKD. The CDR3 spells CATSDSPPGTRPYEQYF.

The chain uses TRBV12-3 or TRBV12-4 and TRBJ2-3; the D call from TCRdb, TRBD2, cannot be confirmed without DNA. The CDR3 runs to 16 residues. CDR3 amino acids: CASSSAGFLSGDTQYF.

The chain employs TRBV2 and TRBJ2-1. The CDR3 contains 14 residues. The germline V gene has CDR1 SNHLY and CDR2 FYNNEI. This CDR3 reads CASSERGMGNEQFF.

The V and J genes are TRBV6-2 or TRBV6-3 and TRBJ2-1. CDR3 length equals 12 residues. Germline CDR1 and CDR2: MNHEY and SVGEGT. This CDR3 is CASSFQVNEQFF.

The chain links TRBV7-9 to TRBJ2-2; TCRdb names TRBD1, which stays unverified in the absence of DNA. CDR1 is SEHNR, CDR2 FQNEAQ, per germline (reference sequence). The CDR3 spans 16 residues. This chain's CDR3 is CASSLVPGFGTGELFF. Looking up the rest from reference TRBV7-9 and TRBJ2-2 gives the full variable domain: DTGVSQNPRHKITKRGQNVTFRCDPISEHNRLYWYRQTLGQGPEFLTYFQNEAQLEKSRLLSDRFSAERPKGSFSTLEIQRTEQGDSAMYLCASSLVPGFGTGELFFGEGSRLTVL.

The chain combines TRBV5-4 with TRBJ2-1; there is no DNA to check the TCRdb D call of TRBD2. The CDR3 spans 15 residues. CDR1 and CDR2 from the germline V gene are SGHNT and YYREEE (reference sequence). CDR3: CASQQEGTSYNEQFF.

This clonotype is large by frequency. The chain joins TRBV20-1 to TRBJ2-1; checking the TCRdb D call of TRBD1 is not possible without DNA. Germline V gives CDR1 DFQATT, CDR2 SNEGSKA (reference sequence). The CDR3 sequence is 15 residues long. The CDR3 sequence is CSASPSPGSYNEQFF.

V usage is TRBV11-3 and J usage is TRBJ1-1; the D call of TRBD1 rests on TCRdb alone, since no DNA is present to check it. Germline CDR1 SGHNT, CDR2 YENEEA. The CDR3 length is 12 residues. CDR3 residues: CASNGQYTEAFF.

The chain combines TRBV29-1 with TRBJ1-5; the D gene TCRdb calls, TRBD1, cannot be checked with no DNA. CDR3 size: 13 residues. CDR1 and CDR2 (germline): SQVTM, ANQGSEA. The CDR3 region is CSVRDGSNQPQHF.

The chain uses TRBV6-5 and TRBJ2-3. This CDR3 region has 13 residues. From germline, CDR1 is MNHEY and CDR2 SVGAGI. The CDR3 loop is CASSLSGTDTQYF.

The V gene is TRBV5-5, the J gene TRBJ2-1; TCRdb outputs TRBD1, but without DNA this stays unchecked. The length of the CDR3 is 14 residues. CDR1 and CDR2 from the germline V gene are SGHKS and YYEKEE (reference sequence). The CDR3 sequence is CASTPRRGGNEQFF.

CDR3: CASRPGQINQPQHF. The chain has TRBV6-2 or TRBV6-3 and TRBJ1-5; the D gene TCRdb calls, TRBD1, cannot be checked with no DNA. The CDR3 spans 14 residues. Germline loops: CDR1 MNHEY, CDR2 SVGEGT.

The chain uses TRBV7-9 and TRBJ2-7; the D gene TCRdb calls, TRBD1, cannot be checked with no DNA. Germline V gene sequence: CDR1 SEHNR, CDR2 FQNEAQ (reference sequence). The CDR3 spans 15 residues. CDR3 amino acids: CASSLAQGAIYEQYF.

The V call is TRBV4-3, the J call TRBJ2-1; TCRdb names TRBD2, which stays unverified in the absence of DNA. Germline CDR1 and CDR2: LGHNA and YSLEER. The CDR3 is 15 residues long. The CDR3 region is CASSQVIASGNEQFF.

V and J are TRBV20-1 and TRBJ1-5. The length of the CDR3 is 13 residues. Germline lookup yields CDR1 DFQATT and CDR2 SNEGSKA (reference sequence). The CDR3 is CSARDREGQPQHF.

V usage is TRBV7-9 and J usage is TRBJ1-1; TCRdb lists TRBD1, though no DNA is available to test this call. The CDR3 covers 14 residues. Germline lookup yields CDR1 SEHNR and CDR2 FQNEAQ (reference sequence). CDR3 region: CASSLQGGGPEAFF.

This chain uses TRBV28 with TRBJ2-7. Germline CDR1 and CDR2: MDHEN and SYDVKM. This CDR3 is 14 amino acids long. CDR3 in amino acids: CASSFIGRSYEQYF.

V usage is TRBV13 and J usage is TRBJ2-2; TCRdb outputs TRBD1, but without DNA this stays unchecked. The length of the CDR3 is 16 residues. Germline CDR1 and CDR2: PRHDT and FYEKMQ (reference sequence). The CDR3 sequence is CASSQGHRGIAGELFF.